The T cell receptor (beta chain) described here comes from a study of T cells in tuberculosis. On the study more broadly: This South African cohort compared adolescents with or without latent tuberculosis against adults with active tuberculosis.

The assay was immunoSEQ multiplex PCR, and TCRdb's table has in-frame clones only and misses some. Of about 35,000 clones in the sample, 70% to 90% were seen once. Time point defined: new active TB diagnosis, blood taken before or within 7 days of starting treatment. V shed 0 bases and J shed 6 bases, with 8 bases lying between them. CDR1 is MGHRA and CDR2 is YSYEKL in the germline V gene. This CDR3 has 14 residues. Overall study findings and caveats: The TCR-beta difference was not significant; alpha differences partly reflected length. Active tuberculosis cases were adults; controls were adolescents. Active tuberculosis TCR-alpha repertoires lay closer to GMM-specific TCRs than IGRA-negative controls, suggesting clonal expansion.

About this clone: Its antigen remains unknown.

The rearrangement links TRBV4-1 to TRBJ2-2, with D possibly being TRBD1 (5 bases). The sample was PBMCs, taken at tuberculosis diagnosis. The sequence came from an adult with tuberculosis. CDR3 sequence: CASSQEQVPGELFF. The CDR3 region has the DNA TGCGCCAGCAGCCAAGAACAGGTTCCCGGGGAGCTGTTTTTT.